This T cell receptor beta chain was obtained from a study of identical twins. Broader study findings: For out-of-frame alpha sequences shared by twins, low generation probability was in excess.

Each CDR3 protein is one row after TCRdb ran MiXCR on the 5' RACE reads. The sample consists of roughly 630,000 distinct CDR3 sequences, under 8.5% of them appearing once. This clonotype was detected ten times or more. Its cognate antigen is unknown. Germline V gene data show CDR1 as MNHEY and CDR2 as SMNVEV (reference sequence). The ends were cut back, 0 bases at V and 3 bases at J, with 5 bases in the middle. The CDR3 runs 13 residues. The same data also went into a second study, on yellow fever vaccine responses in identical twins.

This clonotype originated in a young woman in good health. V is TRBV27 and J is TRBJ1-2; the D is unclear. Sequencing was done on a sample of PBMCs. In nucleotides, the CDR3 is TGTGCCAGCAGTTTATCTGGCTACTATGGCTACACCTTC. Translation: CASSLSGYYGYTF.